Below, 13 T cell receptor beta chains from the same sample are listed, as sequenced in a study of HIV-infected patients and healthy controls (dated by TCRdb to 2013 to 2016). Libraries came from 5' RACE. Sequencing was carried out with an Illumina MiSeq. In TCRdb, the public reads were trimmed at Q25 with fastp and aligned with MiXCR, with productive beta chains retained. Each record represents a unique CDR3 protein, reported with the most common genes and DNA among its rows. For this sample there are 60,000 to 70,000 distinct CDR3 sequences; about 19% appear just once. The ten largest clones capture more than 1.2% of the sample. Sequencing input: CD4+ T cells from blood. These receptors all stem from a human donor in good health.

This clonotype has at least ten counts. The chain employs TRBV19 and TRBJ2-1, with TRBD1 matching over 7 bases. Per the germline V gene, CDR1 is LNHDA and CDR2 is SQIVND (reference sequence). V lost 3 bases and J lost 9; bases outside the gene matches: 5. The CDR3 sequence is 13 residues long. The CDR3 sequence: CASSMQGVGEQFF. The CDR3 nucleotides are TGTGCCAGTAGTATGCAGGGGGTCGGTGAGCAGTTCTTC.

This clonotype has a count of ten or more. The chain couples TRBV5-1 to TRBJ1-4, with 10 bases identical to TRBD1. V lost 4 bases to trimming and J lost 7 bases; unmatched junction nucleotides: 4. Germline CDR1 SGHRS, CDR2 YFSETQ. The CDR3 is made up of 14 amino acids. CDR3 in amino acids: CASSTGTGAEKLFF. CDR3 sequence (DNA): TGCGCCAGCAGCACTGGGACAGGGGCTGAAAAACTGTTTTTT.

The chain is built from TRBV6-5 and TRBJ1-5; D possibly corresponds to TRBD1 (5 bases). V gave up 6 bases and J gave up 0 bases, with 12 bases separating them. In germline, CDR1 is MNHEY, CDR2 SVGAGI. CDR3 length: 15 amino acids. CDR3 nucleotides: TGTGCCAGCAGGCAGACAGAGAATAGCAATCAGCCCCAGCATTTT. It yields the protein CASRQTENSNQPQHF.

The chain is built from TRBV7-2 and TRBJ1-5; 11 bases are a match to TRBD1. CDR3 length: 15 residues. Germline assignment: CDR1 SGHTA and CDR2 FQGNSA. V lost 2 bases to trimming and J lost 10 bases; unmatched junction nucleotides: 7. As DNA, the CDR3 is TGTGCCAGCAGCTTAAGACCGGGACAGGGGGATCCCCAGCATTTT. This translates into CASSLRPGQGDPQHF. The complete variable domain, with remaining parts taken from reference TRBV7-2 and TRBJ1-5, reads GAGVSQSPSNKVTEKGKDVELRCDPISGHTALYWYRQSLGQGLEFLIYFQGNSAPDKSGLPSDRFSAERTGGSVSTLTIQRTQQEDSAVYLCASSLRPGQGDPQHFGDGTRLSIL.

This clonotype was counted many times. The chain combines TRBV20-1 with TRBJ1-1; TRBD1 is a possible D gene (5 bases). Deletions cut 4 bases from V and 5 bases from J, with 17 bases between. Germline CDR1 reads DFQATT; CDR2 reads SNEGSKA (reference sequence). The CDR3 is made up of 14 amino acids. The CDR3 nucleotides read TGCAGTGCTACGTCGCCAGGGTTTTCGACTGAAGCTTTCTTT. This sequence encodes CSATSPGFSTEAFF.

The rearrangement uses TRBV19 and TRBJ1-5, with D perhaps matching TRBD1 (5 bases). CDR1 is LNHDA, CDR2 SQIVND, per germline (reference sequence). The CDR3 totals 13 residues. V lost 4 bases to trimming and J lost 7 bases, with 11 bases between them. The CDR3 DNA is TGTGCCAGTAGTAATAGGGGTGAGCAGCCCCAGCATTTT. This sequence encodes CASSNRGEQPQHF. Full variable domain (outside the CDR3, taken from reference TRBV19 and TRBJ1-5): DGGITQSPKYLFRKEGQNVTLSCEQNLNHDAMYWYRQDPGQGLRLIYYSQIVNDFQKGDIAEGYSVSREKKESFPLTVTSAQKNPTAFYLCASSNRGEQPQHFGDGTRLSIL.

This clonotype came up a few times. The J gene is TRBJ1-5, the V gene TRBV7-9; no clear D gene. The germline gives CDR1 SEHNR, CDR2 FQNEAQ (reference sequence). V lost 3 bases and J lost 7, with 10 bases in between. The CDR3 is 13 residues long. In DNA form, the CDR3 reads TGTGCCAGCAGCTTGGGAGGCGGACAGCCCCAGCATTTT. Translated: CASSLGGGQPQHF.

This clonotype was detected many times. The chain is built from TRBV20-1 and TRBJ2-3; 10 bases match TRBD2. This CDR3 has 16 residues. Germline V lookup: CDR1 DFQATT, CDR2 SNEGSKA (reference sequence). V lost 0 bases, J lost 5 bases, and 8 bases stayed unmatched. Here the CDR3 reads CSARDWLAGVGDTQYF. The DNA for the CDR3 is TGCAGTGCTAGAGATTGGCTAGCGGGAGTGGGAGATACGCAGTATTTT.

The sample holds many counts of this clonotype. The chain joins TRBV14 to TRBJ1-2; D remains ambiguous. Germline V gene lookup returns CDR1 SGHDN and CDR2 FVKESK. The CDR3 is made up of 13 amino acids. Trimming took 1 base from V and 0 from J, leaving 3 bases between them. CDR3 sequence reads: CASSQGANYGYTF. For the CDR3, the DNA is TGTGCCAGCAGCCAAGGGGCTAACTATGGCTACACCTTC.

The J gene is TRBJ1-4, the V gene TRBV7-2; D is unclear. V lost 10 bases and J lost 4, with 16 bases in between. The CDR3 has 14 residues. Germline V gene lookup returns CDR1 SGHTA and CDR2 FQGNSA. This CDR3 is CATGTGFFNEKLFF. CDR3 DNA: TGTGCCACCGGAACCGGTTTCTTTAATGAAAAACTGTTTTTT.

V is TRBV24-1 and J is TRBJ2-1, with TRBD2 as a possible D gene (6 bases). Trimming took 5 bases from V and 13 from J, leaving 23 bases between them. There are 15 residues in the CDR3. Germline V gene lookup returns CDR1 KGHDR and CDR2 SFDVKD. DNA of the CDR3: TGTGCCACCAGTGCCCGAGGCGGTCGGAGGGGTGCTCAGTTCTTC. It codes for CATSARGGRRGAQFF.

This clonotype occurred a few times. CDR3 sequence reads: CASSLPDREETQYF. The CDR3 region has the DNA TGTGCCAGCAGCCTCCCGGACAGGGAAGAGACCCAGTACTTC. The V and J genes are TRBV3-1 and TRBJ2-5, with 8 bases matching TRBD1. The V and J ends lost 4 bases and 3 bases, in that order; junction bases with no gene match: 4. The CDR3 loop spans 14 amino acids. Germline V gives CDR1 LGHDT, CDR2 YNNKEL (reference sequence).

The rearrangement links TRBV28 to TRBJ1-1; D not resolved. CDR1 is MDHEN and CDR2 is SYDVKM in the germline V gene. CDR3 length: 13 amino acids. V lost 7 bases and J 7 bases, leaving 16 bases between the germline ends. CDR3 in DNA: TGTGCCAGCAAGGGCGGGCTGGTTGGTGAAGCTTTCTTT. Residues: CASKGGLVGEAFF.